The 7 T cell receptor beta chains below all came from one sample that was sequenced in a study of T cells in Graves' hyperthyroidism and ophthalmopathy. Amplification of TCR beta CDR3 regions used RNA as the template. Carried out on the TCR CDR3, a first-round RT-PCR used the HTBI primer set. TCRdb re-called the multiplex PCR reads through MiXCR, storing one row per CDR3 protein. The repertoire includes approximately 34,000 distinct CDR3 sequences, about 52% of them detected once, and roughly 25% sits in the top ten. Sequencing was performed on blood. These receptors originate from a woman aged 40 to 50 with Graves' ophthalmopathy.

The J gene is TRBJ2-3, the V gene TRBV7-3, with 9 nucleotides matching TRBD2. From germline, CDR1 is SGHTA and CDR2 FQGTGA. Trimming at V came to 5 bases and at J to 1 base, leaving 4 bases not matched to a gene. CDR3 length equals 15 residues. The CDR3 region has the DNA TGTGCCAGCAGCATGACTAGCGGTGGCACAGATACGCAGTATTTT. It encodes CASSMTSGGTDTQYF.

Points on this clonotype: The conserved final phenylalanine or tryptophan is absent from the CDR3, which likely points to a read error. The chain recombines TRBV2 with TRBJ1-1; D gene ambiguous. The CDR3 runs to 14 residues. The V end was cut by 8 bases, the J end by 0 bases, with 13 bases between. Germline-derived CDR1 and CDR2 are SNHLY and FYNNEI. DNA for the CDR3: TGTGCCAGCGGTTATATACAGCTGAACACTGAAGCTTTCCTC. This encodes CASGYIQLNTEAFL.

The J gene is TRBJ1-6, the V gene TRBV27; the D is unclear. The CDR3 runs 14 residues. The ends were cut back, 8 bases at V and 7 bases at J, with 15 bases in the middle. The germline V gene has CDR1 MNHEY and CDR2 SMNVEV (reference sequence). The CDR3 sequence: CASGYRSENSPLHF. The CDR3 DNA sequence: TGTGCCAGCGGCTACCGCTCTGAGAATTCACCCCTCCACTTT.

This rearrangement joins TRBV19 to TRBJ1-2; 7 nucleotides agree with TRBD1. In germline, CDR1 is LNHDA, CDR2 SQIVND (reference sequence). V lost 6 bases and J lost 5; bases outside the gene matches: 12. The CDR3 extends over 15 amino acids. CDR3 nucleotides: TGTGCCAGTAGCGCTGCAGGGGGAGGCATGTATGGCTACACCTTC. Translated, it gives CASSAAGGGMYGYTF.

In this sample, this clonotype turned up many times. This chain joins TRBV6-1 and TRBJ2-2; the match to TRBD2 covers 12 bases. Unmatched junction bases numbered 4, after V lost 1 base and J lost 7 bases. The CDR3 contains 16 residues. CDR1 MNHNS and CDR2 SASEGT come from the germline V gene. CDR3 in DNA: TGTGCCAGCAGTGAAGGACTAGCGGGAGCTGGCGGGGAGCTGTTTTTT. Its translation is CASSEGLAGAGGELFF.

This clonotype was found once. Since a much larger clone is just one base distant, this may be a read error. This chain uses TRBV27 with TRBJ1-5; 7 bases line up with TRBD1. The germline gives CDR1 MNHEY, CDR2 SMNVEV (reference sequence). V was clipped by 6 bases and J by 6 bases; unmatched bases: 8. This CDR3 contains 14 residues. CDR3 amino acids: CASRNTGDPQPQHF. The CDR3 nucleotides are TGTGCCAGCAGAAACACAGGGGACCCTCAGCCCCAGCATTTT.

This clonotype was seen many times. The V and J genes are TRBV7-3 and TRBJ2-5; D may correspond to TRBD1 or TRBD2 (5 bases each). Trimming shortened V by 5 bases and J by 5 bases, and 12 bases separated the two germline ends. In germline, CDR1 is SGHTA, CDR2 FQGTGA. The CDR3 totals 13 residues. CDR3 nucleotides: TGTGCCAGCAGCCCCGGGACCCCGGAGACCCAGTACTTC. Protein sequence: CASSPGTPETQYF.